This entry describes one TCR beta chain. The antigen is not known. The data stem from a study of TIL therapy for anti-PD-1-resistant metastatic lung cancer. Study-level findings and limits: TIL cultures after expansion showed higher clonality and lower diversity than baseline tumor (median around 6% vs 30%).

The immunoSEQ assay was v3. Data came from immunoSEQ multiplex PCR; TCRdb stores just in-frame clones and leaves some out. The sample lists around 26,000 clones, approximately 63% occurring once. The time point is: pre-treatment sample, taken before nivolumab and TIL therapy. Pleural nodules or supraclavicular lymph nodes made up most of the excised metastases sampled. The CDR3 consists of 12 residues. The V and J ends lost 6 bases and 4 bases respectively, with 10 bases between them. CDR1 and CDR2 (germline): MNHNY, SVGAGI (reference sequence). The TCR comes from a woman aged 25 to 80 with non-small cell lung cancer. Sequencing was performed on tumor tissue, taken at baseline. The chain joins TRBV6-6 to TRBJ2-7; perhaps TRBD1 as D (5 bases). CDR3 region: CASRNQGYEQYF. The CDR3 nucleotides are TGTGCCAGCAGGAACCAGGGATACGAGCAGTACTTC.